This TCR beta chain was identified during a study of blood T cell repertoires in COVID-19. Study information: Acute and convalescent COVID-19 specimens originated in the United States, Italy and Spain. T cells, B-cell-depleted T cells, or PBMCs provided the cDNA or gDNA that served as material.

Authors' methods: Estimates of nucleated cell counts were drawn from the amplification of reference gene primers. Only in-frame clones appear in the TCRdb table, and some are missing; sequencing was by immunoSEQ multiplex PCR. Clone size and the V and J calls come from that table; the DNA yielded D and trimming. The sample includes 150,000 to 200,000 clones, around 84% of them seen just once. This clone was detected a few times. The sequence was obtained from a human donor with acute or convalescent COVID-19. The donor label of this sample is uncertain. Sequenced: peripheral blood.

The CDR3 DNA sequence: TGTGCCAGCAGTTACTCTACGACAGGGGACCAGCCCCAGCATTTT. Protein: CASSYSTTGDQPQHF. V is TRBV6-5 and J is TRBJ1-5, with 8 bases that match TRBD1. Germline assignment: CDR1 MNHEY and CDR2 SVGAGI. The CDR3 consists of 15 residues. After removal of 0 bases from V and 7 bases from J, the junction contained 5 bases not matched to a gene.